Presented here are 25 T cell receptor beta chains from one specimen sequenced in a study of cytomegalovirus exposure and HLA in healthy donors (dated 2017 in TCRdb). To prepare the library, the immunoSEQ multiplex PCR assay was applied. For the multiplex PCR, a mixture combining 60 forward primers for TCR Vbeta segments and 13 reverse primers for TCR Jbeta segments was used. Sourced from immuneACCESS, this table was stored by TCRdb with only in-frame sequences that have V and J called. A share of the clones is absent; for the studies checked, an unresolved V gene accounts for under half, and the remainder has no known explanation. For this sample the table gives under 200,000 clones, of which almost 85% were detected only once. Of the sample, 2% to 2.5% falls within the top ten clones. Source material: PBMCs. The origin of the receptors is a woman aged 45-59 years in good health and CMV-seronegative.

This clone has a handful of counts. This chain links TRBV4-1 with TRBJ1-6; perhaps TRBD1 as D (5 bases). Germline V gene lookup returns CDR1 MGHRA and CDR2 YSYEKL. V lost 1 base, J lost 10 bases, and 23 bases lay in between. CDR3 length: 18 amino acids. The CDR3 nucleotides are TGCGCCAGCAGCCAAGTTAATTTCATAGGCCCCCAGGGATCACCCCTCCACTTT. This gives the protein CASSQVNFIGPQGSPLHF.

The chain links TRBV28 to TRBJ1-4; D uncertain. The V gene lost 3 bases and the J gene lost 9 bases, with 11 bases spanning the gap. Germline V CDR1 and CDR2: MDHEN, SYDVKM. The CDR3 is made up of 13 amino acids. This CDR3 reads CASSFSGPKKLFF. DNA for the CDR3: TGTGCCAGCAGTTTTAGCGGCCCCAAAAAACTGTTTTTT.

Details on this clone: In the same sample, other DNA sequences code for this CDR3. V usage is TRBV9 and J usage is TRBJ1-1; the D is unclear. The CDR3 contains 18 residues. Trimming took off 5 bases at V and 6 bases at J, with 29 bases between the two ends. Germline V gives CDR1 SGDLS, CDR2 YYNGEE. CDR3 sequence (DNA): TGTGCCAGCAGTGCTAGGCCCGGCGTCGGGGATCGCCCTCCTGAAGCTTTCTTT. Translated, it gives CASSARPGVGDRPPEAFF.

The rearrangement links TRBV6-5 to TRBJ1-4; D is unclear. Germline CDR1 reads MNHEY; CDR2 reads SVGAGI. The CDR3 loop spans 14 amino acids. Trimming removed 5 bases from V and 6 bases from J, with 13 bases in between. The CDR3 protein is CASSGRVRDEKLFF. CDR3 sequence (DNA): TGTGCCAGCAGTGGGAGGGTTAGGGATGAAAAACTGTTTTTT.

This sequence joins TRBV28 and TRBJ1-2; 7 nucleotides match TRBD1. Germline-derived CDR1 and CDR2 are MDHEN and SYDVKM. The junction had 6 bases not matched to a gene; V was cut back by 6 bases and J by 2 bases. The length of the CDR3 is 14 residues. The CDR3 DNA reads TGTGCCAGCAGACAGACAGGGAGGAACTATGGCTACACCTTC. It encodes CASRQTGRNYGYTF.

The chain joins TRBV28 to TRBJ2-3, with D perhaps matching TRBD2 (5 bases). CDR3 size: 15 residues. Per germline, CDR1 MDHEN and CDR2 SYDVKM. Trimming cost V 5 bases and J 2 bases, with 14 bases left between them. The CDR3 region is CASSTGGSNTDTQYF. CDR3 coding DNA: TGTGCCAGCAGTACGGGCGGGTCTAACACAGATACGCAGTATTTT.

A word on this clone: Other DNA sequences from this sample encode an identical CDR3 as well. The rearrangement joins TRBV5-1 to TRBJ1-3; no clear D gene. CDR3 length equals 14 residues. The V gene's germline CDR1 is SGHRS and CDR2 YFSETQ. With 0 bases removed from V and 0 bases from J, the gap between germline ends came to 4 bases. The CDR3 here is CASSLGASGNTIYF. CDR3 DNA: TGCGCCAGCAGCTTGGGGGCCTCTGGAAACACCATATATTTT.

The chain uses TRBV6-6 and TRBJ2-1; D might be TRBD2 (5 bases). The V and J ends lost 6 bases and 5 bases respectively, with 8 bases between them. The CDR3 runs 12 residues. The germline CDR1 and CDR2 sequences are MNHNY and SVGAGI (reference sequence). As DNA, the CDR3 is TGTGCCAGCAGCCAGCGGAACAATGAGCAGTTCTTC. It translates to CASSQRNNEQFF.

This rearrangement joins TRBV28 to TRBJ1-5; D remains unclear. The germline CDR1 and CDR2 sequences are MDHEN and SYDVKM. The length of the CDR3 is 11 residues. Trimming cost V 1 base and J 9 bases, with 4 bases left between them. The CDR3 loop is CASSLYGPQHF. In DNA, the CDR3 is TGTGCCAGCAGTTTATACGGGCCCCAGCATTTT.

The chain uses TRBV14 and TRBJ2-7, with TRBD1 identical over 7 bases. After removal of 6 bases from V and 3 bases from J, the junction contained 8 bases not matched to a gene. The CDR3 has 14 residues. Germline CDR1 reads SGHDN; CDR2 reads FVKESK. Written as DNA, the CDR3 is TGTGCCAGCAGTAGGGGACAGCTAAACTACGAGCAGTACTTC. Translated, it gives CASSRGQLNYEQYF.

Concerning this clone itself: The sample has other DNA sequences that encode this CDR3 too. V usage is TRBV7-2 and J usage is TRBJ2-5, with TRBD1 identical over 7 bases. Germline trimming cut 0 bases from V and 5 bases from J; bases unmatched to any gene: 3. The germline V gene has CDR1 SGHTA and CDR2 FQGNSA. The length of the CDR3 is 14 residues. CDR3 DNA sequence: TGTGCCAGCAGCTTAGCAGGGGGCAAGGAGACCCAGTACTTC. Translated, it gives CASSLAGGKETQYF.

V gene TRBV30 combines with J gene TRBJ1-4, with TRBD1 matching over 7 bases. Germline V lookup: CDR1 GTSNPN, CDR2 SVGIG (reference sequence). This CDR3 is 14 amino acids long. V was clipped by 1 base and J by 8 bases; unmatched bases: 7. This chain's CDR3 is CAWSGGQGEEKLFF. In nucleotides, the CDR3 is TGTGCCTGGAGTGGGGGGCAGGGGGAAGAAAAACTGTTTTTT.

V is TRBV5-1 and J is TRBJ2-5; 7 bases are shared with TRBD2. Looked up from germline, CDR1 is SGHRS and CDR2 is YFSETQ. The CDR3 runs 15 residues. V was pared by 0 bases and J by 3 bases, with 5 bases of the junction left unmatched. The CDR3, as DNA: TGCGCCAGCAGCTTGGCTGGCGGGAGAGAAGAGACCCAGTACTTC. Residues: CASSLAGGREETQYF. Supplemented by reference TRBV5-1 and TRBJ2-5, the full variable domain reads KAGVTQTPRYLIKTRGQQVTLSCSPISGHRSVSWYQQTPGQGLQFLFEYFSETQRNKGNFPGRFSGRQFSNSRSEMNVSTLELGDSALYLCASSLAGGREETQYFGPGTRLLVL.

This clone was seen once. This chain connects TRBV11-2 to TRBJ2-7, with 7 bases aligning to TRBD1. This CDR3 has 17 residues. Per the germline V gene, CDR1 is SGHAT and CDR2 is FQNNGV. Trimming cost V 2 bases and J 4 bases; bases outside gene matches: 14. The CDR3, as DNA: TGTGCCAGCAGCTTAATAGCATCGACAGGGAGCGAGTACGAGCAGTACTTC. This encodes CASSLIASTGSEYEQYF.

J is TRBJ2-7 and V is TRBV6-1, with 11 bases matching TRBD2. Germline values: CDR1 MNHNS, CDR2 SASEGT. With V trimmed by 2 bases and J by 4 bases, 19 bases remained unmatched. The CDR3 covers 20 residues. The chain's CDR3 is CASSELGLSASGRSWYEQYF. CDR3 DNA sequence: TGTGCCAGCAGTGAACTGGGGTTGAGTGCTAGCGGGAGGAGTTGGTACGAGCAGTACTTC.

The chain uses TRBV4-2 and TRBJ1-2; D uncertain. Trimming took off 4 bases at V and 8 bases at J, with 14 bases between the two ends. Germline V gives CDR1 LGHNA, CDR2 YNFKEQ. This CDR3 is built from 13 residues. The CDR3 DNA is TGTGCCAGCAGCCTGATGGAAGGAGGCGGCTACACCTTC. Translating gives CASSLMEGGGYTF.

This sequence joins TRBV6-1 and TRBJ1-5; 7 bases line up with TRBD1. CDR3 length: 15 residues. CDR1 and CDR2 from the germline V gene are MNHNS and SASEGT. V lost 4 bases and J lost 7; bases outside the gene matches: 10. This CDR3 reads CASSVSGGNYQPQHF. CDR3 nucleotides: TGTGCCAGCAGTGTCTCAGGGGGGAATTACCAGCCCCAGCATTTT.

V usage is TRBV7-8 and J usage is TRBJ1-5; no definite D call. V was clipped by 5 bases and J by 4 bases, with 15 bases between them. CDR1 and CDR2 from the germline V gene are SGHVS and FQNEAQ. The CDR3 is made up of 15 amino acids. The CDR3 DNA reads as TGTGCCAGCAGCACCTTGGCCTTATTTAATCAGCCCCAGCATTTT. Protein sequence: CASSTLALFNQPQHF.

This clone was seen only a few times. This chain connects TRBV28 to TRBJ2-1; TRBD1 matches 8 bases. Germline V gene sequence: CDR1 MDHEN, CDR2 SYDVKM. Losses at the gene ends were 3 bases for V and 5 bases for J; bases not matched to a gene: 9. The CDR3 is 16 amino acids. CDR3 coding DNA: TGTGCCAGCAGTTTTGGACAGGGCCCTCTCAACAATGAGCAGTTCTTC. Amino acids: CASSFGQGPLNNEQFF.

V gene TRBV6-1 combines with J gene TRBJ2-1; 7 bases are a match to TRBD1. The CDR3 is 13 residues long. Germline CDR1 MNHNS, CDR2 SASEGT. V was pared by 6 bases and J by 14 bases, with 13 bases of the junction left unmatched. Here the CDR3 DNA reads TGTGCCAGCAGCCTTGGGGCAGGGGGAAGGAAGTTCTTC. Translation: CASSLGAGGRKFF.

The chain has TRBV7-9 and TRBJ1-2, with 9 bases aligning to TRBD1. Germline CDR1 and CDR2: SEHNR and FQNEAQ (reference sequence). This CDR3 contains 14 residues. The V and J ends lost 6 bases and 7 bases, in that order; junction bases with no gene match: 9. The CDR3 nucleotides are TGTGCCAGCAGTTCGACGGGACAGGGCTCTGGCTACACCTTC. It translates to CASSSTGQGSGYTF. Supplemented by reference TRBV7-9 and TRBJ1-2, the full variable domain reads DTGVSQNPRHKITKRGQNVTFRCDPISEHNRLYWYRQTLGQGPEFLTYFQNEAQLEKSRLLSDRFSAERPKGSFSTLEIQRTEQGDSAMYLCASSSTGQGSGYTFGSGTRLTVV.

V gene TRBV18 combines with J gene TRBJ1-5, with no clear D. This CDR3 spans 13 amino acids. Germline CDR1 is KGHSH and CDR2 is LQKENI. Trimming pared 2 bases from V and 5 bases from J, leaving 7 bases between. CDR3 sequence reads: CASSPDGYQPQHF. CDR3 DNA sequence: TGTGCCAGCTCACCAGACGGGTATCAGCCCCAGCATTTT.

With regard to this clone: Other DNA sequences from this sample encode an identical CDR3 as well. CDR3 coding DNA: TGTGCCAGCAGCTTATCAGGCGAGCAGTACTTC. Its protein product is CASSLSGEQYF. This chain connects TRBV7-9 to TRBJ2-7; D remains ambiguous. The CDR3 sequence is 11 residues long. Germline assignment: CDR1 SEHNR and CDR2 FQNEAQ (reference sequence). V was clipped by 2 bases and J by 6 bases, with 5 bases between them.

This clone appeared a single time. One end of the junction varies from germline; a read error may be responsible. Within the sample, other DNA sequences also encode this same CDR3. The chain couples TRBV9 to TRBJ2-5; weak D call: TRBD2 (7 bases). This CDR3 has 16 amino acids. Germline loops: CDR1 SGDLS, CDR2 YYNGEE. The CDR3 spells CASSVGGGGEEETQYF. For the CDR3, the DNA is TGTGCCAGCAGTGTAGGCGGAGGGGGGGAGGAGGAGACCCAGTACTTC.

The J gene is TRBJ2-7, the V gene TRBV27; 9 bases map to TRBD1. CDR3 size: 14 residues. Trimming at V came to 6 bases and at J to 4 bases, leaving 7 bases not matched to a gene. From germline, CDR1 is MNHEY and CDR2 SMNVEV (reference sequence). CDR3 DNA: TGTGCCAGCAGCTTGGGACAGGGCCTTTACGAGCAGTACTTC. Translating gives CASSLGQGLYEQYF.